This entry features one T cell receptor (beta chain) sequence. Germline lookup yields CDR1 SGHNT and CDR2 YYREEE (reference sequence). Trimming stripped 0 bases from V and 4 bases from J, with 11 bases between. CDR3 size: 15 residues. This table comes from immunoSEQ multiplex PCR, and its TCRdb copy is limited to in-frame clones, with some not included. The table records about 320,000 clones, more than 85% of them present only once. This sample is drawn from a study of blood T cell repertoires in COVID-19. The sequenced sample consisted of PBMCs or T cells enriched from blood (not recorded which). The chain combines TRBV5-4 with TRBJ1-3; tentative D call: TRBD1 (5 bases). The TCR comes from a woman between 25 and 40 years old who had been exposed to COVID-19. The CDR3 sequence: CASSLAPTVGNTIYF. The CDR3 region has the DNA TGTGCCAGCAGCTTGGCCCCGACAGTGGGAAACACCATATATTTT. The full variable domain, completed using reference TRBV5-4 and TRBJ1-3, is ETGVTQSPTHLIKTRGQQVTLRCSSQSGHNTVSWYQQALGQGPQFIFQYYREEENGRGNFPPRFSGLQFPNYSSELNVNALELDDSALYLCASSLAPTVGNTIYFGEGSWLTVV.